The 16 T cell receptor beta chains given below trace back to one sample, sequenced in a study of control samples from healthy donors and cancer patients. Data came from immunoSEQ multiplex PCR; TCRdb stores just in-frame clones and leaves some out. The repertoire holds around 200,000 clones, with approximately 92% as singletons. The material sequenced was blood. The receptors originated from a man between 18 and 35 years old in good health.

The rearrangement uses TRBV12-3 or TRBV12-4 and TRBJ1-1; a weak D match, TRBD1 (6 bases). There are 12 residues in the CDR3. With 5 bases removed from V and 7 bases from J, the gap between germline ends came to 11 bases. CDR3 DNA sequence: TGTGCCAGCAGTGCCCGGACAGTTGAAGCTTTCTTT. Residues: CASSARTVEAFF.

The CDR3 protein is CASSLGGQFYEQFF. In DNA, the CDR3 is TGCGCCAGCAGCTTGGGGGGGCAATTCTATGAGCAGTTCTTC. The chain joins TRBV5-1 to TRBJ2-1, with D perhaps TRBD1 (6 bases). V lost 0 bases and J 8 bases, leaving 12 bases between the germline ends. CDR3 length equals 14 residues. Germline CDR1 reads SGHRS; CDR2 reads YFSETQ.

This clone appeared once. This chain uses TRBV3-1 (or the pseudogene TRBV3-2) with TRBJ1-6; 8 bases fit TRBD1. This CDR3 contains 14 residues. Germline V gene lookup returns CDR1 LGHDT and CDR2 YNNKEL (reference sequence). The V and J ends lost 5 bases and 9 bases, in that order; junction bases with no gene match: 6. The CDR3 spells CASSSSGGSSPLHF. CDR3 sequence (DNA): TGTGCCAGCAGCTCATCAGGGGGCAGTTCACCCCTCCACTTT.

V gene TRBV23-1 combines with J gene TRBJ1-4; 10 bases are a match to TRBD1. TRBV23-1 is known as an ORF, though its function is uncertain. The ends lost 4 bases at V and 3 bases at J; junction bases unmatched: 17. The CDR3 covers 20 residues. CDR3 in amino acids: CASSRPLGTGVKGPNEKLFF. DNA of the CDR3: TGCGCCAGCAGTCGCCCTCTCGGGACAGGGGTTAAAGGTCCTAATGAAAAACTGTTTTTT.

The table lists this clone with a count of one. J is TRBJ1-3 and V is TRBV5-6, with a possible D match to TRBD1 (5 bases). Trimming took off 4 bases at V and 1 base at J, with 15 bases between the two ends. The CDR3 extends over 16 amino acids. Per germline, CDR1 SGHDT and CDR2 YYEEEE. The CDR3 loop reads CASSQFDSSSGNTIYF. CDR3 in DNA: TGTGCCAGCAGCCAATTTGACAGTTCTTCTGGAAACACCATATATTTT.

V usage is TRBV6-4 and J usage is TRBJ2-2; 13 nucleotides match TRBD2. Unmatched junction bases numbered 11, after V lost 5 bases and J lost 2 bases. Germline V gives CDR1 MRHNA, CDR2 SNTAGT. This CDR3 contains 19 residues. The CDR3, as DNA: TGTGCCAGCAGTCAACTAGCGGGGGGGACCACTATTAACACCGGGGAGCTGTTTTTT. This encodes CASSQLAGGTTINTGELFF.

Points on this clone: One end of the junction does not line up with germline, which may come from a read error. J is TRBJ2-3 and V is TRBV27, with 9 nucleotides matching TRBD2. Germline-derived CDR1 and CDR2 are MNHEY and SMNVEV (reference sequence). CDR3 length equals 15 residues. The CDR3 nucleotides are TGTGCCAGCAGTTTAGGCGGGGGGGGCACGGATACGCAGTATTTT. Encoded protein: CASSLGGGGTDTQYF.

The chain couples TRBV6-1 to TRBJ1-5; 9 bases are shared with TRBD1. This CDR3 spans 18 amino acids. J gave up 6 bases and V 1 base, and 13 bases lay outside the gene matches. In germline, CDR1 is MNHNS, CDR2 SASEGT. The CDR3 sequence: CASSEEGQGRNRGQPQHF. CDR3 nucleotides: TGTGCCAGCAGTGAAGAGGGACAGGGTCGAAACAGGGGTCAGCCCCAGCATTTT.

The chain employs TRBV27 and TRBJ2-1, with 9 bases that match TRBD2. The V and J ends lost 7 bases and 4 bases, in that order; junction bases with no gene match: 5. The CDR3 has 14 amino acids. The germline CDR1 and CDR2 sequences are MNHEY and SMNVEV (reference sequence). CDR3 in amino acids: CASNRAGGYNEQFF. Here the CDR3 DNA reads TGTGCCAGCAATAGAGCGGGGGGTTACAATGAGCAGTTCTTC.

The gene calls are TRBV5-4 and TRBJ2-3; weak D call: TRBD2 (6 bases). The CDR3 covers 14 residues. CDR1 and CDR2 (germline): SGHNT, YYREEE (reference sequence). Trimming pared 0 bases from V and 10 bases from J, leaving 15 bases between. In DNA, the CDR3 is TGTGCCAGCAGCTTGGGGGATGGGGCTAGCGCGCAGTATTTT. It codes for CASSLGDGASAQYF.

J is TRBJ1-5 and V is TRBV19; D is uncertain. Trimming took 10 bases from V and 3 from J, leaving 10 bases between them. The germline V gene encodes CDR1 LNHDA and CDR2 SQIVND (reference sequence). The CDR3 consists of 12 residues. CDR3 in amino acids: CATRRVNQPQHF. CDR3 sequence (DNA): TGTGCCACTCGAAGGGTCAATCAGCCCCAGCATTTT.

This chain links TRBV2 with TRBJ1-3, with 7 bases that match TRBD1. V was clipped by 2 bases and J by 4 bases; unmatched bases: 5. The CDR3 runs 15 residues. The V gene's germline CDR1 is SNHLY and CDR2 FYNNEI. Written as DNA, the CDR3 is TGTGCCAGCAGTGAAACTGACAGGGTCGGAAACACCATATATTTT. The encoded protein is CASSETDRVGNTIYF.

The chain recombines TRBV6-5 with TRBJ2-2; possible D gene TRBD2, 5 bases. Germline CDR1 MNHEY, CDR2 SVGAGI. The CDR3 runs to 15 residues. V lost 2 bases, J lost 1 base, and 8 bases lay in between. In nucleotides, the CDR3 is TGTGCCAGCAGTTACAGACTACTGAACACCGGGGAGCTGTTTTTT. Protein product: CASSYRLLNTGELFF.

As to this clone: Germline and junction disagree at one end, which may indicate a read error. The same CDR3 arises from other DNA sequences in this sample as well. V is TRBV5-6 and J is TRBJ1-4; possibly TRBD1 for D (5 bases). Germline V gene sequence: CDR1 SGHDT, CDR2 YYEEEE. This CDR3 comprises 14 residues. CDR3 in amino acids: CASSLWGANEKLFF. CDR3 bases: TGCGCCAGCAGCTTATGGGGCGCTAATGAAAAACTGTTTTTT.

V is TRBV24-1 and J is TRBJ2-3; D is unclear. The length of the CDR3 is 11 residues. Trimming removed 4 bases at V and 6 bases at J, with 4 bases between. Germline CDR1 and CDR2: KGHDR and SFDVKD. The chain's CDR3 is CATSEADTQYF. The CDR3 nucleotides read TGTGCCACCAGTGAAGCTGATACGCAGTATTTT.

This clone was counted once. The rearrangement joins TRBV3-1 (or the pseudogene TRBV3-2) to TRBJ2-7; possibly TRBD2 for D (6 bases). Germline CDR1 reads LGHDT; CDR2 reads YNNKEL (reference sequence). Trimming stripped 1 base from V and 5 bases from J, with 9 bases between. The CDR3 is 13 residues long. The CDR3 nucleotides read TGTGCCAGCAGCCAAGCGGCGGGGAACGAGCAGTACTTC. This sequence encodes CASSQAAGNEQYF.